Below, 24 T cell receptor beta chains from the same sample are listed, as sequenced in a study of shared clonotypes between healthy human individuals. It was CD45RO-negative cells, positively selected for CCR7, that made up naive CD8 cells, with terminally differentiated effector memory CD45RA+ cells excluded. Generated by immunoSEQ multiplex PCR, the TCRdb table keeps only in-frame clones and is missing some. The sample contains just over 2,000,000 clones, around 96% of which appear only once. Sequencing was carried out using naive CD8+ T cells sorted from blood. The receptors were sampled from a man between 18 and 35 years old in good health.

The rearrangement uses TRBV7-9 and TRBJ2-7; 9 bases align to TRBD1. CDR3 length: 15 amino acids. The germline CDR1 and CDR2 sequences are SEHNR and FQNEAQ (reference sequence). V lost 1 base, J lost 4 bases, and 5 bases stayed unmatched. CDR3 DNA: TGTGCCAGCAGCTTAGGCACAGGGGGCTTGTACGAGCAGTACTTC. This codes for CASSLGTGGLYEQYF.

V and J are TRBV4-1 and TRBJ1-3, with 8 bases that match TRBD1. There are 15 residues in the CDR3. Per the germline V gene, CDR1 is MGHRA and CDR2 is YSYEKL. V gave up 5 bases and J gave up 0 bases; unmatched junction bases: 3. The CDR3 region has the DNA TGCGCCAGCAGCTTGGACAGGGACTCTGGAAACACCATATATTTT. Translated, it gives CASSLDRDSGNTIYF.

The rearrangement uses TRBV7-6 and TRBJ1-1; 7 bases line up with TRBD1. The germline V gene encodes CDR1 SGHVS and CDR2 FNYEAQ. Losses at the gene ends were 4 bases for V and 3 bases for J; bases not matched to a gene: 5. This CDR3 is 14 amino acids long. DNA of the CDR3: TGTGCCAGCAGCTCGAGAGACAGGGACACTGAAGCTTTCTTT. It codes for CASSSRDRDTEAFF.

In regard to this clone: Different DNA sequences within this sample yield the same CDR3. The chain is built from TRBV6-1 and TRBJ2-7; tentatively, D is TRBD1 (5 bases). There are 14 residues in the CDR3. The V end was cut by 1 base, the J end by 0 bases, with 7 bases between. Germline V gives CDR1 MNHNS, CDR2 SASEGT. The CDR3 sequence: CASSEGQSSYEQYF. In DNA form, the CDR3 reads TGTGCCAGCAGTGAAGGACAGTCCTCCTACGAGCAGTACTTC.

The CDR3 sequence is CASSQYEGLQDYGYTF. CDR3 sequence (DNA): TGTGCCAGCAGCCAATACGAGGGGTTACAGGACTATGGCTACACCTTC. The V call is TRBV14, the J call TRBJ1-2; TRBD1 might be the D (5 bases). Germline CDR1 and CDR2: SGHDN and FVKESK. Between the trimmed V and J ends, which lost 2 bases and 3 bases, there was a span of 16 bases. The CDR3 has 16 residues.

J is TRBJ1-4 and V is TRBV12-5; D might be TRBD1 (5 bases). CDR1 is LGHNT and CDR2 is FRNRAP in the germline V gene. Trimming removed 4 bases from V and 8 bases from J, with 17 bases in between. The CDR3 totals 15 residues. The CDR3 protein is CASGSARSGKEKLFF. The CDR3 nucleotides read TGTGCTAGTGGTTCCGCACGATCAGGGAAAGAAAAACTGTTTTTT. Based on the CDR3 plus reference TRBV12-5 and TRBJ1-4, the full variable domain is DARVTQTPRHKVTEMGQEVTMRCQPILGHNTVFWYRQTMMQGLELLAYFRNRAPLDDSGMPKDRFSAEMPDATLATLKIQPSEPRDSAVYFCASGSARSGKEKLFFGSGTQLSVL.

V gene TRBV4-1 combines with J gene TRBJ2-7, with D unresolved. The CDR3 spans 14 residues. The V end lost 6 bases, the J end lost 3 bases, and 15 bases lay between the germline ends. Germline CDR1 and CDR2: MGHRA and YSYEKL. CDR3 protein: CASSQTDGRYEQYF. The CDR3 DNA sequence: TGCGCCAGCAGTCAGACTGATGGACGCTACGAGCAGTACTTC.

V is TRBV5-6 and J is TRBJ1-4; D is possibly TRBD1 (6 bases). Deletions cut 5 bases from V and 3 bases from J, with 20 bases between. Germline V CDR1 and CDR2: SGHDT, YYEEEE. The CDR3 contains 17 residues. DNA of the CDR3: TGTGCCAGCAGTACCCGGGCGGAGGGGGAGGCTAATGAAAAACTGTTTTTT. This encodes CASSTRAEGEANEKLFF.

The chain carries TRBV5-4 and TRBJ2-3; TRBD1 agrees at 8 bases. Germline-derived CDR1 and CDR2 are SGHNT and YYREEE (reference sequence). This CDR3 has 17 residues. J lost 9 bases, V lost 3 bases, and 18 bases had no gene match. As DNA, the CDR3 is TGTGCCAGCAGCTCGGACAGGGCCCAAGCAACCCCGGGGACGCAGTATTTT. This codes for CASSSDRAQATPGTQYF.

About this clone itself: Other DNA sequences of this sample code for an identical CDR3. The rearrangement links TRBV4-1 to TRBJ2-3, with D hard to call. The CDR3 is made up of 13 amino acids. Trimming removed 0 bases from V and 1 base from J, with 2 bases in between. CDR1 is MGHRA and CDR2 is YSYEKL in the germline V gene. CDR3 amino acids: CASSQERTDTQYF. CDR3 coding DNA: TGCGCCAGCAGCCAAGAACGCACAGATACGCAGTATTTT.

The chain carries TRBV5-4 and TRBJ2-3; tentatively, D is TRBD2 (7 bases). This CDR3 has 15 amino acids. V was shortened by 1 base and J by 3 bases, with 12 bases between the two germline ends. CDR1 is SGHNT and CDR2 is YYREEE in the germline V gene (reference sequence). The CDR3 DNA is TGTGCCAGCAGCTTGAACAGGGAGGGGACAGATACGCAGTATTTT. Amino acid sequence: CASSLNREGTDTQYF.

The J gene is TRBJ2-3, the V gene TRBV5-1; perhaps TRBD1 as D (5 bases). Germline values: CDR1 SGHRS, CDR2 YFSETQ. The CDR3 runs 15 residues. The V and J ends lost 1 base and 4 bases respectively, with 13 bases between them. CDR3 nucleotides: TGCGCCAGCAGCTTGAGGGGTCCCGAGGCAGATACGCAGTATTTT. Amino acid sequence: CASSLRGPEADTQYF.

The chain has TRBV6-5 and TRBJ2-3; 9 nucleotides align to TRBD1. The CDR3 runs to 15 residues. CDR1 is MNHEY and CDR2 is SVGAGI in the germline V gene. J was trimmed by 6 bases and V by 0 bases; bases with no gene match: 4. The CDR3 is CASSYSIGQGDTQYF. CDR3 bases: TGTGCCAGCAGTTACTCGATAGGACAGGGGGATACGCAGTATTTT.

A single count supports this clone. This chain connects TRBV27 to TRBJ1-6; 9 positions match TRBD1. The CDR3 consists of 16 residues. V trimming: 0 bases; J trimming: 11 bases; junction bases outside the gene matches: 8. Germline CDR1 reads MNHEY; CDR2 reads SMNVEV (reference sequence). The CDR3 DNA sequence: TGTGCCAGCAGTTTATCAATCGGGACAGGGAACACACCCCTCCACTTT. Its translation is CASSLSIGTGNTPLHF.

The chain has TRBV9 and TRBJ2-3; 8 positions match TRBD2. Unmatched junction bases numbered 5, after V lost 0 bases and J lost 2 bases. CDR1 and CDR2 (germline): SGDLS, YYNGEE. The CDR3 loop spans 16 amino acids. CDR3 region: CASSVVGTSLTDTQYF. The CDR3 region has the DNA TGTGCCAGCAGCGTAGTCGGGACTAGTCTCACAGATACGCAGTATTTT. Variable domain in full (rest from reference TRBV9 and TRBJ2-3): DSGVTQTPKHLITATGQRVTLRCSPRSGDLSVYWYQQSLDQGLQFLIQYYNGEERAKGNILERFSAQQFPDLHSELNLSSLELGDSALYFCASSVVGTSLTDTQYFGPGTRLTVL.

The chain has TRBV11-2 and TRBJ2-1, with D possibly matching TRBD1 (6 bases). Per germline, CDR1 SGHAT and CDR2 FQNNGV. The CDR3 loop spans 14 amino acids. With 4 bases removed from V and 4 bases from J, the gap between germline ends came to 11 bases. Here the CDR3 reads CASSSRTDYNEQFF. In DNA form, the CDR3 reads TGTGCCAGCAGCTCGCGGACAGATTACAATGAGCAGTTCTTC.

This clone was picked up one time. The sample has other DNA sequences that encode this CDR3 too. The J gene is TRBJ1-1, the V gene TRBV30, with D possibly TRBD1 on 5 matching bases. The CDR3 is made up of 14 amino acids. Between the trimmed V and J ends, which lost 0 bases and 1 base, there was a span of 9 bases. Germline-derived CDR1 and CDR2 are GTSNPN and SVGIG (reference sequence). The CDR3 region is CAWSVGVGNTEAFF. The DNA of the CDR3 is TGTGCCTGGAGTGTAGGGGTCGGGAACACTGAAGCTTTCTTT.

The V call is TRBV27, the J call TRBJ2-7; 9 bases are a match to TRBD1. Unmatched junction bases numbered 7, after V lost 10 bases and J lost 6 bases. The CDR3 length is 12 residues. Germline V CDR1 and CDR2: MNHEY, SMNVEV (reference sequence). The CDR3 coding sequence is TGTGCCACTCGGACAGGGGAGGGCGAGCAGTACTTC. It codes for CATRTGEGEQYF.

Only one count was recorded for this clone. One end of the junction does not line up with germline, which may come from a read error. The CDR3 DNA sequence: TGCGCCAGCACCTTGGCACAGGGAACTAACTATGGCTACACCTTC. Translation gives CASTLAQGTNYGYTF. V usage is TRBV5-1 and J usage is TRBJ1-2; D might be TRBD1 (6 bases). This CDR3 region has 15 residues. Germline V gene lookup returns CDR1 SGHRS and CDR2 YFSETQ.

J is TRBJ2-1 and V is TRBV4-2; D unresolved. Trimming removed 0 bases at V and 10 bases at J, with 10 bases between. The CDR3 totals 13 residues. The germline V gene encodes CDR1 LGHNA and CDR2 YNFKEQ. CDR3 protein: CASSQDQAMEQFF. Written as DNA, the CDR3 is TGTGCCAGCAGCCAAGATCAGGCGATGGAGCAGTTCTTC.

The rearrangement uses TRBV9 and TRBJ2-7; TRBD2 might be the D (6 bases). The CDR3 contains 15 residues. In germline, CDR1 is SGDLS, CDR2 YYNGEE. Deletions cut 3 bases from V and 0 bases from J, with 13 bases between. The CDR3 DNA sequence: TGTGCCAGCAGCGAGTCAGCGGGCGACTCCTACGAGCAGTACTTC. Its protein product is CASSESAGDSYEQYF.

The gene calls are TRBV5-4 and TRBJ1-2; maybe TRBD1 (5 bases). Germline CDR1 reads SGHNT; CDR2 reads YYREEE (reference sequence). The CDR3 runs to 17 residues. With 0 bases removed from V and 0 bases from J, the gap between germline ends came to 15 bases. The CDR3 DNA follows: TGTGCCAGCAGCTTGGTACCTACAGGTTTAGCTAACTATGGCTACACCTTC. It is translated as CASSLVPTGLANYGYTF.

V gene TRBV2 combines with J gene TRBJ2-3, with D tentatively TRBD2 (7 bases). Germline CDR1 reads SNHLY; CDR2 reads FYNNEI. The CDR3 runs 13 residues. Trimming shortened V by 3 bases and J by 6 bases, and 10 bases separated the two germline ends. The CDR3 nucleotides read TGTGCCAGCAGTGAGGGGGGGCCGGATACGCAGTATTTT. Translated, it gives CASSEGGPDTQYF.

This CDR3 reads CASSEATFDQPQHF. DNA of the CDR3: TGCGCCAGCAGTGAGGCCACCTTCGATCAGCCCCAGCATTTT. The chain joins TRBV10-2 to TRBJ1-5, with no clear D. The CDR3 is 14 residues long. Trimming cost V 2 bases and J 5 bases, with 10 bases left between them. Germline CDR1 reads WSHSY; CDR2 reads SAAADI.